The TCR beta chain under discussion was sequenced for a study of cytotoxic CD8 clonotypes in ibrutinib-treated CLL. Study findings and constraints: Samples from sustained-remission and progressing patients were taken at different times. At baseline, clonality was higher than in age-matched healthy donors and correlated with CD8+ counts. The study found public clonotypes uncommon, contracting or stable on treatment.

Some clones are missing from TCRdb's copy, which holds only in-frame ones; the method was immunoSEQ multiplex PCR. The data show more than 200,000 clones, 70% seen once. This clone was observed a single time. Antigen: not known. The CDR3 is 13 residues long. Trimming left V 11 bases short and J 6 bases short, with 17 bases between. From germline, CDR1 is LNHDA and CDR2 SQIVND (reference sequence). The chain recombines TRBV19 with TRBJ1-5; possible D gene TRBD1, 5 bases. The clonotype originates from a human donor with chronic lymphocytic leukemia. The material sequenced was PBMCs, taken after 24 months of ibrutinib treatment. The CDR3 region is CAASGGGGQPQHF. The DNA for the CDR3 is TGTGCCGCTTCCGGGGGTGGGGGTCAGCCCCAGCATTTT.